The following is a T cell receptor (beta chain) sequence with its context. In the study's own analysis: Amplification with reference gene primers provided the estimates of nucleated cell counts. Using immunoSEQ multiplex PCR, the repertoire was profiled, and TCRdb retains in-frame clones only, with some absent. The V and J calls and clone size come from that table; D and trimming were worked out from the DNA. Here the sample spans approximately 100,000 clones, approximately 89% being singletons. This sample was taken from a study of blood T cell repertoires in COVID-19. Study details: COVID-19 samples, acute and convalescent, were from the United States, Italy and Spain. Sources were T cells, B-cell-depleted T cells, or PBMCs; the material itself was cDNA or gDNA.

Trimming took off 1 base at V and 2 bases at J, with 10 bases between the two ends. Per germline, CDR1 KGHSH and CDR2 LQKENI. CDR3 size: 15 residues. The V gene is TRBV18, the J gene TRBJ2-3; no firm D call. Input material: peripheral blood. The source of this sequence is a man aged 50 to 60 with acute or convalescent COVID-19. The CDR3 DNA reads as TGTGCCAGCTCACCACAACCTAGATACACAGATACGCAGTATTTT. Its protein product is CASSPQPRYTDTQYF.